These 3 T cell receptor beta chains were all obtained from the same sample, sequenced in a study of beta chain features in type 1 diabetes. General observations from the study: Moderate but significant shortening of TCRB CDR3s was recorded in all four CD4+ subsets from Type 1 diabetes patients.

TCRB transcripts that were expressed got sequenced, as all of the isolated RNA had been reverse transcribed. Measured with immunoSEQ multiplex PCR; TCRdb has only the in-frame clones, and not every one. The sample includes 600,000 to 700,000 clones, roughly 12% of them seen just once. Their target antigens are unknown. Sequencing was carried out using naive CD4+ T cells from blood. The receptor source for this set is a man aged 25-40 years with type 1 diabetes.

This clone was found a few times. The chain couples TRBV7-2 to TRBJ2-6; D call uncertain. The CDR3 runs to 16 residues. From germline, CDR1 is SGHTA and CDR2 FQGNSA. V gave up 7 bases and J gave up 0 bases, with 13 bases separating them. Here the CDR3 reads CASTPARLSGANVLTF. The CDR3, as DNA: TGTGCCAGCACCCCCGCCCGACTCTCTGGGGCCAACGTCCTGACTTTC.

This rearrangement joins TRBV7-9 to TRBJ1-4; D is unresolved. CDR3 length: 16 amino acids. V lost 2 bases, J lost 8 bases, and 18 bases lay in between. Looked up from germline, CDR1 is SEHNR and CDR2 is FQNEAQ (reference sequence). The CDR3 DNA sequence: TGTGCCAGCAGCTTAAAGAATCTGGCAGGTGGGGAAAAACTGTTTTTT. This translates into CASSLKNLAGGEKLFF.

This clone has only a few counts. The chain employs TRBV2 and TRBJ1-6; D not resolved. Trimming stripped 7 bases from V and 14 bases from J, with 15 bases between. Looked up from germline, CDR1 is SNHLY and CDR2 is FYNNEI. The CDR3 is made up of 12 amino acids. CDR3 loop: CASTERGTSLHF. Written as DNA, the CDR3 is TGTGCCAGCACCGAACGGGGAACGTCCCTCCACTTT.